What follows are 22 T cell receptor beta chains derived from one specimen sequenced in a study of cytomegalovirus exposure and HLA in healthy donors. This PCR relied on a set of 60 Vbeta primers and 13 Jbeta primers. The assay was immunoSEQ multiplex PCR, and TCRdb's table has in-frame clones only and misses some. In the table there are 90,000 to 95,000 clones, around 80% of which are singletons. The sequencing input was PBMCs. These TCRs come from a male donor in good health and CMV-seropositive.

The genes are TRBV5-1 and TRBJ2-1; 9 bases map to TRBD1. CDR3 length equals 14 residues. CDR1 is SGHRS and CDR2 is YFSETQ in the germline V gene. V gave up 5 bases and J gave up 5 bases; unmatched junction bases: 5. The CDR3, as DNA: TGCGCCAGCAGTAAGACAGGGGGACACAATGAGCAGTTCTTC. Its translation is CASSKTGGHNEQFF.

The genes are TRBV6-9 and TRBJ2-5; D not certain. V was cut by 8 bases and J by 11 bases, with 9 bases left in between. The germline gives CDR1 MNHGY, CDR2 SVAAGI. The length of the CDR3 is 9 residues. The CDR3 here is CASLIEQYF. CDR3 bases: TGTGCCAGCTTGATTGAGCAGTACTTC.

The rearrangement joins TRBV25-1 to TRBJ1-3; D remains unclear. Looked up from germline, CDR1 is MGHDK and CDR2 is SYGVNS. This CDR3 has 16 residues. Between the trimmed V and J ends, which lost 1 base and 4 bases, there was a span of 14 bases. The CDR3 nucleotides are TGTGCCAGCAGTGAATCGACCAACTCGGGGGGAAACACCATATATTTT. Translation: CASSESTNSGGNTIYF.

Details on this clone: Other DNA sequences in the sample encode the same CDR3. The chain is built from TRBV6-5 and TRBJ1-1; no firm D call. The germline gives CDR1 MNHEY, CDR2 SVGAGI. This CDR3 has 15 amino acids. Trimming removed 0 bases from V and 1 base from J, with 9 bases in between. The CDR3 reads CASSYSRVQNTEAFF. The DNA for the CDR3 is TGTGCCAGCAGTTACTCGAGGGTACAGAACACTGAAGCTTTCTTT.

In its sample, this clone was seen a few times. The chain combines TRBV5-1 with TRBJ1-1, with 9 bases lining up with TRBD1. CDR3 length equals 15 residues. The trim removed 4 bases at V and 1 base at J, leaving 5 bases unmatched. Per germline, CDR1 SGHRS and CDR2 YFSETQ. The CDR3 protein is CASSRGQGTNTEAFF. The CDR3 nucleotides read TGCGCCAGCAGCCGCGGACAGGGGACGAACACTGAAGCTTTCTTT.

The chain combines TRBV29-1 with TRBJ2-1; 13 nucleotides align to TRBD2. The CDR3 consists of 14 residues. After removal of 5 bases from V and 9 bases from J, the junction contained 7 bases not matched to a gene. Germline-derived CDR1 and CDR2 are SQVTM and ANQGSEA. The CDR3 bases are TGCAGCGTTACACTAGCGGGGGGGCCCAGTGAGCAGTTCTTC. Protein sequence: CSVTLAGGPSEQFF.

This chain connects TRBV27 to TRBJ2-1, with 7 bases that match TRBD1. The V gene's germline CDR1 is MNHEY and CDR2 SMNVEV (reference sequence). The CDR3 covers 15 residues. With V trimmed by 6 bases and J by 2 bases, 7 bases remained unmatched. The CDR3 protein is CASSPLGTAYNEQFF. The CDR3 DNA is TGTGCCAGCAGCCCGCTGGGGACAGCCTACAATGAGCAGTTCTTC.

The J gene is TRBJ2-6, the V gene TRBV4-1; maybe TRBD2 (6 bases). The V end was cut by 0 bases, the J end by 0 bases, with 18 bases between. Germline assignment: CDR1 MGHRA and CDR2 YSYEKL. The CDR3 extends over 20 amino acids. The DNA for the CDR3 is TGCGCCAGCAGCCAAGAGAAGGTTTGGGACGGGGGCTCTGGGGCCAACGTCCTGACTTTC. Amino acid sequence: CASSQEKVWDGGSGANVLTF.

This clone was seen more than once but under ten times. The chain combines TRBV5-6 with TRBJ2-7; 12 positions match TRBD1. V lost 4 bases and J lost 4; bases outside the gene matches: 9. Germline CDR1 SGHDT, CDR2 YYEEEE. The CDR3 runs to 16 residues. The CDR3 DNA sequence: TGTGCCAGCAGCGTGGCCGGGACAGGGGGCTTATACGAGCAGTACTTC. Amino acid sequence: CASSVAGTGGLYEQYF.

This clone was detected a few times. The CDR3: CASSDGDRGRTDTQYF. In DNA, the CDR3 is TGTGCCAGCAGCGACGGGGACAGGGGGCGAACAGATACGCAGTATTTT. This chain joins TRBV5-4 and TRBJ2-3; 12 bases match TRBD1. The junction had 6 bases not matched to a gene; V was cut back by 4 bases and J by 3 bases. The CDR3 is 16 amino acids. Germline V CDR1 and CDR2: SGHNT, YYREEE (reference sequence).

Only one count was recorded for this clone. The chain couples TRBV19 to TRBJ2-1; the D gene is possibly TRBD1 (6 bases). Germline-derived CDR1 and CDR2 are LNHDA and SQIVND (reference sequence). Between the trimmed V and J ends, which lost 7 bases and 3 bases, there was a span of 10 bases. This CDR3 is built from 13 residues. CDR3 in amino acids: CASTKGGYNEQFF. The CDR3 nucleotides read TGTGCCAGTACCAAAGGGGGCTACAATGAGCAGTTCTTC.

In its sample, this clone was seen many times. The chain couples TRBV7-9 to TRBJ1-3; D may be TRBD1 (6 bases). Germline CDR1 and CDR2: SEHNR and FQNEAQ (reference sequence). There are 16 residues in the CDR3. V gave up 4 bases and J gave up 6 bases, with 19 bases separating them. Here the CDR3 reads CASSYGLGASVNTIYF. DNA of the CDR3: TGTGCCAGCAGCTATGGTCTGGGGGCATCGGTAAACACCATATATTTT.

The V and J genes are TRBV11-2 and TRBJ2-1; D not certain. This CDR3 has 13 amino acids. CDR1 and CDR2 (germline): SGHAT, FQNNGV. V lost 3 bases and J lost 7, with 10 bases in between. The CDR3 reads CASSFLALNEQFF. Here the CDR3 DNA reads TGTGCCAGCAGCTTTTTAGCTCTTAATGAGCAGTTCTTC.

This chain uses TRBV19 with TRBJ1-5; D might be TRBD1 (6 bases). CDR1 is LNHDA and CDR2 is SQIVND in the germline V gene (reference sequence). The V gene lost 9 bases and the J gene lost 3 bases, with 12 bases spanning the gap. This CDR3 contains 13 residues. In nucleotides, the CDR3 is TGTGCCAGCCACCGACAGGCCAATCAGCCCCAGCATTTT. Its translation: CASHRQANQPQHF.

The CDR3 loop reads CASSRVTQYF. The CDR3 DNA reads TGTGCCAGTTCCAGGGTTACGCAGTATTTT. The gene calls are TRBV2 and TRBJ2-3; D may be TRBD1 (5 bases). Germline CDR1 reads SNHLY; CDR2 reads FYNNEI. V was shortened by 9 bases and J by 8 bases, with 9 bases between the two germline ends. This CDR3 region has 10 residues.

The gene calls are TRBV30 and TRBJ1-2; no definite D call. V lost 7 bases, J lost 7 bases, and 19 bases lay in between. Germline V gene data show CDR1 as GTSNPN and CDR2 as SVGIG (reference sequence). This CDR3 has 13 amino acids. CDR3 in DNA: TGTGCCTCGACCCTCCGAGGGCGGGCTGGCTACACCTTC. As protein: CASTLRGRAGYTF.

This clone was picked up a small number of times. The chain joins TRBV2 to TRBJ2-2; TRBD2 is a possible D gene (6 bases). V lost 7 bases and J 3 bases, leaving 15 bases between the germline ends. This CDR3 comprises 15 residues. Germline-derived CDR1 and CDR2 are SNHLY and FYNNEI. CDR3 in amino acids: CASKRREAYTGELFF. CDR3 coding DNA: TGTGCCAGCAAAAGGAGGGAAGCTTACACCGGGGAGCTGTTTTTT.

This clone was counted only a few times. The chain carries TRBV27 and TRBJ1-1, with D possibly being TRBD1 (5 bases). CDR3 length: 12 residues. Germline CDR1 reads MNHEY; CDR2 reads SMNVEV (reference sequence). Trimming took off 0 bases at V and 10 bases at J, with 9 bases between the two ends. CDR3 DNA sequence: TGTGCCAGCAGTTTATCCAGGGTACCAGCTTTCTTT. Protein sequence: CASSLSRVPAFF.

The CDR3 sequence is CASSRDSNEQFF. CDR3 nucleotides: TGTGCCAGCAGCCGAGATAGCAATGAGCAGTTCTTC. This chain connects TRBV21-1 to TRBJ2-1; the listed D gene, TRBD2, was not tested against the DNA. TRBV21-1 counts as a pseudogene. The CDR3 totals 12 residues.

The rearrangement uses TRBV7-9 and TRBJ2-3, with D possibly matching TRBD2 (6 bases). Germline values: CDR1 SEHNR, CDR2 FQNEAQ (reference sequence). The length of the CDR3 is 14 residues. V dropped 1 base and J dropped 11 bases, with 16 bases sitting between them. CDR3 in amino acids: CASSLVGSGTQQYF. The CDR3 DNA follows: TGTGCCAGCAGCTTAGTGGGTTCCGGGACTCAGCAGTATTTT.

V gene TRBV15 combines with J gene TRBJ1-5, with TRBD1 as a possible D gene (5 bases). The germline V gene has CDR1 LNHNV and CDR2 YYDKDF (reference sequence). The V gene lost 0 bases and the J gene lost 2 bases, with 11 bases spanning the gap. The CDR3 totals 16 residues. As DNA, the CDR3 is TGTGCCACCAGCAGAGATGGCAGGGCGGGCAATCAGCCCCAGCATTTT. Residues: CATSRDGRAGNQPQHF.

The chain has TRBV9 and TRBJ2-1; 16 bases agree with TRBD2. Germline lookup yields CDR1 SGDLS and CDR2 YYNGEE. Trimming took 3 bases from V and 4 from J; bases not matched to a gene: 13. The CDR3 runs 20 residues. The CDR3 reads CASSGEIGGLAGGSYNEQFF. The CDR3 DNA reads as TGTGCCAGCAGCGGCGAAATAGGGGGACTAGCGGGAGGGTCATACAATGAGCAGTTCTTC.